A selection of T cell receptor beta chains follows, all from one sample in a study of blood T cell repertoires in COVID-19. Profiled with immunoSEQ multiplex PCR; TCRdb holds only in-frame clones, not every one. Among roughly 150,000 clones listed, around 91% were seen once. The sequencing input was peripheral blood. These receptors were taken from a woman aged 40 to 49 with acute or convalescent COVID-19. Each CDR3 is given with its conserved first and last residue. D genes are given only for firm matches. Clone sizes are given selectively: once, few, many, or a class where the clone is expanded.

v_call: TRBV21-1
j_call: TRBJ2-1
d_call: -
clone_size: -
cdr3_aa: CASSFEGPNNEQFF
cdr3_nt: TGTGCCAGCAGTTTTGAGGGCCCAAACAATGAGCAGTTCTTC

v_call: TRBV28
j_call: TRBJ1-1
d_call: -
clone_size: -
cdr3_aa: CASSFGAGRTEAFF
cdr3_nt: TGTGCCAGCAGTTTCGGGGCGGGGCGCACTGAAGCTTTCTTT

v_call: TRBV6-4
j_call: TRBJ2-2
d_call: -
clone_size: many
cdr3_aa: CASSDRGNTGELFF
cdr3_nt: TGTGCCAGCAGTGACAGGGGGAACACCGGGGAGCTGTTTTTT

v_call: TRBV7-9
j_call: TRBJ1-2
d_call: -
clone_size: -
cdr3_aa: CASTDRSYGYTF
cdr3_nt: TGTGCCAGTACCGACAGGAGCTATGGCTACACCTTC

v_call: TRBV20-1
j_call: TRBJ2-7
d_call: -
clone_size: -
cdr3_aa: CSASSSYEQYF
cdr3_nt: TGCAGTGCTAGCTCCTCCTACGAGCAGTACTTC

v_call: TRBV5-1
j_call: TRBJ2-3
d_call: TRBD2
clone_size: -
cdr3_aa: CASSFGTSSSDTQYF
cdr3_nt: TGCGCCAGCAGCTTCGGGACTAGTAGTTCGGATACGCAGTATTTT

v_call: TRBV9
j_call: TRBJ2-5
d_call: TRBD1
clone_size: -
cdr3_aa: CASTNGAGGGETQYF
cdr3_nt: TGTGCCAGCACCAACGGGGCAGGGGGCGGAGAGACCCAGTACTTC

v_call: TRBV6-1
j_call: TRBJ1-5
d_call: -
clone_size: -
cdr3_aa: CASSESGLLAAQHF
cdr3_nt: TGTGCCAGCAGTGAATCAGGATTGTTAGCGGCCCAGCATTTT

v_call: TRBV7-9
j_call: TRBJ1-2
d_call: -
clone_size: -
cdr3_aa: CASSFAATGRSNYGYTF
cdr3_nt: TGTGCCAGCAGCTTTGCGGCGACCGGCAGATCTAACTATGGCTACACCTTC

v_call: TRBV6-5
j_call: TRBJ1-1
d_call: -
clone_size: -
cdr3_aa: CASTRTLGTEAFF
cdr3_nt: TGTGCCAGCACCCGGACACTTGGGACTGAAGCTTTCTTT

v_call: TRBV19
j_call: TRBJ2-2
d_call: TRBD1
clone_size: -
cdr3_aa: CASSITGGDLFVSNTGELFF
cdr3_nt: TGTGCCAGTAGTATTACAGGGGGCGACCTATTTGTTTCGAACACCGGGGAGCTGTTTTTT

v_call: TRBV14
j_call: TRBJ2-1
d_call: -
clone_size: -
cdr3_aa: CASSQDLGGYEQFF
cdr3_nt: TGTGCCAGCAGCCAAGATTTAGGCGGGTATGAGCAGTTCTTC

v_call: TRBV6-5
j_call: TRBJ2-1
d_call: -
clone_size: -
cdr3_aa: CASTRFNEQFF
cdr3_nt: TGTGCCAGCACCCGGTTTAATGAGCAGTTCTTC

v_call: TRBV11-2
j_call: TRBJ1-1
d_call: -
clone_size: -
cdr3_aa: CASSLRKDSNTEAFF
cdr3_nt: TGTGCCAGCAGCTTAAGAAAGGACAGCAACACTGAAGCTTTCTTT

v_call: TRBV5-1
j_call: TRBJ2-7
d_call: -
clone_size: once
cdr3_aa: CASSLASPGNYEQYF
cdr3_nt: TGCGCCAGCAGCTTGGCATCCCCAGGGAACTACGAGCAGTACTTC

v_call: TRBV2
j_call: TRBJ2-1
d_call: -
clone_size: -
cdr3_aa: CASSEAWGTYYNEQFF
cdr3_nt: TGTGCCAGCAGTGAAGCGTGGGGGACATACTACAATGAGCAGTTCTTC

v_call: TRBV10-2
j_call: TRBJ2-7
d_call: -
clone_size: once
cdr3_aa: CASTLQATSYEQYF
cdr3_nt: TGCGCCAGCACCCTTCAGGCCACATCCTACGAGCAGTACTTC

v_call: TRBV6-5
j_call: TRBJ1-3
d_call: -
clone_size: -
cdr3_aa: CASSTLTGSGNTIYF
cdr3_nt: TGTGCCAGCAGTACCCTAACAGGCTCTGGAAACACCATATATTTT

v_call: TRBV2
j_call: TRBJ2-3
d_call: TRBD2
clone_size: -
cdr3_aa: CASRRRLAGGTDTQYF
cdr3_nt: TGTGCCAGCAGGCGGAGACTAGCGGGGGGGACAGATACGCAGTATTTT

v_call: TRBV5-1
j_call: TRBJ2-3
d_call: TRBD1
clone_size: -
cdr3_aa: CASSPGPGTAYTDTQYF
cdr3_nt: TGCGCCAGCAGCCCAGGCCCCGGGACAGCTTACACAGATACGCAGTATTTT